One sample yielded the 32 T cell receptor beta chains listed below, sequenced in a study of cytomegalovirus exposure and HLA in healthy donors. Clones were read by immunoSEQ multiplex PCR, and TCRdb kept only the in-frame ones, dropping some. Of roughly 150,000 clones detected, 90% to 97% appear once; the ten largest clones hold roughly 0.83%. The sample taken for sequencing was PBMCs. The source is a woman under 30 in good health and CMV-seronegative.

V and J are TRBV18 and TRBJ2-1; TRBD2 matches at 8 bases. The CDR3 totals 16 residues. J lost 3 bases, V lost 5 bases, and 9 bases had no gene match. The germline V gene encodes CDR1 KGHSH and CDR2 LQKENI. CDR3 in DNA: TGTGCCAGCTCAAACACCGGGGGGGCTAACTACAATGAGCAGTTCTTC. Its protein is CASSNTGGANYNEQFF.

The chain couples TRBV6-5 to TRBJ2-3; TRBD2 matches at 9 bases. V trimming: 11 bases; J trimming: 2 bases; junction bases outside the gene matches: 5. Germline lookup yields CDR1 MNHEY and CDR2 SVGAGI. The CDR3 covers 13 residues. The CDR3 sequence is CASGLANTDTQYF. In DNA, the CDR3 is TGTGCCTCGGGACTAGCCAACACAGATACGCAGTATTTT.

The chain couples TRBV6-5 to TRBJ1-2; TRBD1 matches 8 bases. V was pared by 5 bases and J by 5 bases, with 7 bases of the junction left unmatched. This CDR3 has 14 residues. CDR1 is MNHEY and CDR2 is SVGAGI in the germline V gene. Here the CDR3 reads CASSKPGQAYGYTF. The CDR3 coding sequence is TGTGCCAGCAGTAAGCCGGGACAGGCATATGGCTACACCTTC.

The J gene is TRBJ1-5, the V gene TRBV6-6, with D perhaps TRBD1 (6 bases). V lost 4 bases to trimming and J lost 7 bases, with 14 bases between them. The CDR3 is made up of 14 amino acids. Germline loops: CDR1 MNHNY, CDR2 SVGAGI (reference sequence). CDR3 residues: CASSSGDPVQPQHF. CDR3 coding DNA: TGTGCCAGCAGTTCAGGGGACCCGGTACAGCCCCAGCATTTT.

The J gene is TRBJ1-6, the V gene TRBV4-2; TRBD1 might be the D (5 bases). Germline V lookup: CDR1 LGHNA, CDR2 YNFKEQ. This CDR3 comprises 16 residues. The germline V and J ends were trimmed by 5 bases and 6 bases, with 17 bases remaining between them. CDR3 DNA sequence: TGTGCCAGCAGCAGCCTGGGGCAGGGTGCTAATTCACCCCTCCACTTT. Amino acid sequence: CASSSLGQGANSPLHF.

This chain uses TRBV4-2 with TRBJ2-5, with D perhaps TRBD2 (7 bases). This CDR3 has 16 residues. CDR1 is LGHNA, CDR2 YNFKEQ, per germline. The germline V and J ends were trimmed by 1 base and 0 bases, with 12 bases remaining between them. The CDR3 loop reads CASSQGGGLDQETQYF. The CDR3 nucleotides read TGTGCCAGCAGCCAAGGGGGGGGCTTGGACCAAGAGACCCAGTACTTC.

The chain carries TRBV9 and TRBJ2-1; 13 bases align to TRBD2. V trimming: 4 bases; J trimming: 9 bases; junction bases outside the gene matches: 7. Germline V gives CDR1 SGDLS, CDR2 YYNGEE. This CDR3 has 15 amino acids. CDR3: CASSSRTSGGSEQFF. The CDR3 DNA reads TGTGCCAGCAGCTCCCGGACTAGCGGGGGCAGTGAGCAGTTCTTC. Together with reference TRBV9 and TRBJ2-1, the CDR3 gives the full variable domain: DSGVTQTPKHLITATGQRVTLRCSPRSGDLSVYWYQQSLDQGLQFLIQYYNGEERAKGNILERFSAQQFPDLHSELNLSSLELGDSALYFCASSSRTSGGSEQFFGPGTRLTVL.

V usage is TRBV12-1 and J usage is TRBJ2-7; TRBD2, the table's D call, was not compared with the DNA. TRBV12-1 is a pseudogene segment. There are 19 residues in the CDR3. The CDR3, as DNA: TGTGCCAGCAGCTTGAGGGGGGGTACTAGCGGGGGTGATCCCTACGAGCAGTACTTC. Translated: CASSLRGGTSGGDPYEQYF.

As to this clone: Compared with germline, one end of the junction differs, possibly owing to a read error. CDR3 sequence (DNA): TGTGCTAGCAGCTTAGGTATGAACACTGAAGCTTTCTTT. Its translation is CASSLGMNTEAFF. The chain uses TRBV7-7 and TRBJ1-1; D ambiguous. The CDR3 extends over 13 amino acids. Germline CDR1 reads SSHAT; CDR2 reads FNYEAQ (reference sequence).

The chain has TRBV7-8 and TRBJ2-5, with TRBD1 matching over 8 bases. J gave up 3 bases and V 5 bases, and 11 bases lay outside the gene matches. The germline gives CDR1 SGHVS, CDR2 FQNEAQ. The CDR3 totals 16 residues. The chain's CDR3 is CASSGRQGAIKETQYF. CDR3 sequence (DNA): TGTGCCAGCAGCGGTAGGCAGGGGGCGATTAAAGAGACCCAGTACTTC.

This clone was picked up one time. The V call is TRBV29-1, the J call TRBJ2-4, with 10 bases fitting TRBD1. Germline CDR1 SQVTM, CDR2 ANQGSEA. The CDR3 spans 13 residues. V lost 5 bases to trimming and J lost 8 bases; unmatched junction nucleotides: 6. The CDR3 spells CSVRTGTGDIQYF. CDR3 bases: TGCAGCGTTAGAACCGGGACAGGGGACATTCAGTACTTC.

The V gene is TRBV25-1, the J gene TRBJ2-5; 10 positions match TRBD1. Germline CDR1 and CDR2: MGHDK and SYGVNS. The CDR3 extends over 15 amino acids. The V segment lost 2 bases and the J segment 5 bases; nucleotides outside the gene matches: 5. CDR3 sequence (DNA): TGTGCCAGCAGTGAACGGGCGGGACAGGGGGAGACCCAGTACTTC. Amino acids: CASSERAGQGETQYF.

The chain combines TRBV7-9 with TRBJ1-4; 7 positions agree with TRBD1. V lost 1 base, J lost 0 bases, and 8 bases stayed unmatched. Germline CDR1 is SEHNR and CDR2 is FQNEAQ (reference sequence). CDR3 length: 18 residues. CDR3 sequence reads: CASSLVPGQTATNEKLFF. CDR3 bases: TGTGCCAGCAGCTTAGTCCCGGGACAGACTGCAACTAATGAAAAACTGTTTTTT.

This clone was seen just once. Written as DNA, the CDR3 is TGCGCCAGCAGCCAGGCAGGGGCACATGGCTACACCTTC. Protein sequence: CASSQAGAHGYTF. The chain carries TRBV4-3 and TRBJ1-2; D is possibly TRBD1 (6 bases). The length of the CDR3 is 13 residues. Between the trimmed V and J ends, which lost 3 bases and 6 bases, there was a span of 11 bases. CDR1 and CDR2 from the germline V gene are LGHNA and YSLEER.

The chain uses TRBV7-2 and TRBJ2-5, with 7 bases lining up with TRBD2. The CDR3 sequence is 15 residues long. The V gene's germline CDR1 is SGHTA and CDR2 FQGNSA. Losses at the gene ends were 5 bases for V and 2 bases for J; bases not matched to a gene: 8. CDR3 nucleotide sequence: TGTGCCAGCAGCCCGCGAGCGGGGCGGCAAGAGACCCAGTACTTC. Amino acid sequence: CASSPRAGRQETQYF. Looking up the rest from reference TRBV7-2 and TRBJ2-5 gives the full variable domain: GAGVSQSPSNKVTEKGKDVELRCDPISGHTALYWYRQSLGQGLEFLIYFQGNSAPDKSGLPSDRFSAERTGGSVSTLTIQRTQQEDSAVYLCASSPRAGRQETQYFGPGTRLLVL.

This clone was observed once. CDR3 DNA: TGCGCCAGCAGCTTGGGACAAGTGGTCTCCTACGAGCAGTACTTC. This translates into CASSLGQVVSYEQYF. The chain has TRBV5-1 and TRBJ2-7; D is unclear. V gave up 0 bases and J gave up 0 bases, with 10 bases separating them. In germline, CDR1 is SGHRS, CDR2 YFSETQ. This CDR3 is built from 15 residues. The full variable domain, completed using reference TRBV5-1 and TRBJ2-7, is KAGVTQTPRYLIKTRGQQVTLSCSPISGHRSVSWYQQTPGQGLQFLFEYFSETQRNKGNFPGRFSGRQFSNSRSEMNVSTLELGDSALYLCASSLGQVVSYEQYFGPGTRLTVT.

V and J are TRBV14 and TRBJ2-1; 11 positions agree with TRBD2. The CDR3 is 15 residues long. V gave up 6 bases and J gave up 6 bases; unmatched junction bases: 7. The germline gives CDR1 SGHDN, CDR2 FVKESK. CDR3 loop: CASRLAGAGGNEQFF. The CDR3 bases are TGTGCCAGCAGACTAGCGGGGGCTGGGGGCAATGAGCAGTTCTTC.

The rearrangement joins TRBV5-1 to TRBJ2-1, with 9 bases that match TRBD2. The CDR3 is 14 residues long. The germline CDR1 and CDR2 sequences are SGHRS and YFSETQ. V shed 3 bases, J shed 6 bases, and the junction held 4 bases outside the gene matches. CDR3 nucleotide sequence: TGCGCCAGCAGCTCCGGACTAGCGCTCAATGAGCAGTTCTTC. It translates to CASSSGLALNEQFF.

The chain links TRBV19 to TRBJ1-5; D uncertain. The germline V gene encodes CDR1 LNHDA and CDR2 SQIVND (reference sequence). The germline V and J ends were trimmed by 3 bases and 1 base, with 10 bases remaining between them. CDR3 length: 15 amino acids. CDR3 coding DNA: TGTGCCAGTAGTATCGTTTCGGGGAGCAATCAGCCCCAGCATTTT. This sequence encodes CASSIVSGSNQPQHF.

This clone was found once. This rearrangement joins TRBV5-1 to TRBJ2-7; TRBD1 agrees at 10 bases. The length of the CDR3 is 15 residues. J gave up 5 bases and V 0 bases, and 5 bases lay outside the gene matches. Germline values: CDR1 SGHRS, CDR2 YFSETQ. The CDR3 region has the DNA TGCGCCAGCAGCTTGGGAGACAGGGGGCGGGACGAGCAGTACTTC. Amino acids: CASSLGDRGRDEQYF.

This sequence joins TRBV30 and TRBJ1-1; D is unclear. Germline V lookup: CDR1 GTSNPN, CDR2 SVGIG (reference sequence). V lost 4 bases, J lost 0 bases, and 9 bases lay in between. This CDR3 is built from 13 residues. Written as DNA, the CDR3 is TGTGCCTGGAAAATATCGGTGAACACTGAAGCTTTCTTT. The encoded protein is CAWKISVNTEAFF.

This chain's CDR3 is CASSKGGEDNYGYTF. CDR3 DNA sequence: TGTGCCAGCAGCAAAGGAGGAGAAGATAACTATGGCTACACCTTC. V usage is TRBV21-1 and J usage is TRBJ1-2. TRBV21-1 is deemed a pseudogene. The length of the CDR3 is 15 residues.

The V call is TRBV10-3, the J call TRBJ1-3; 9 nucleotides match TRBD1. The CDR3 spans 16 residues. Trimming took 4 bases from V and 0 from J; bases not matched to a gene: 4. In germline, CDR1 is ENHRY, CDR2 SYGVKD. Written as DNA, the CDR3 is TGTGCCATCAGTGCGGGACAGGGAATCTCTGGAAACACCATATATTTT. Its protein is CAISAGQGISGNTIYF.

This chain connects TRBV4-2 to TRBJ1-5; weak D call: TRBD1 (5 bases). V lost 4 bases to trimming and J lost 1 base, with 17 bases between them. This CDR3 spans 17 amino acids. Germline CDR1 reads LGHNA; CDR2 reads YNFKEQ. The CDR3, as DNA: TGTGCCAGCAGCCGGGGTGGAGGGGCTCTCAGCAATCAGCCCCAGCATTTT. Protein product: CASSRGGGALSNQPQHF.

J is TRBJ2-1 and V is TRBV9, with D uncertain. This CDR3 is built from 15 residues. V gave up 5 bases and J gave up 3 bases, with 15 bases separating them. Germline values: CDR1 SGDLS, CDR2 YYNGEE. CDR3 loop: CASSPPKGGYNEQFF. The CDR3 nucleotides are TGTGCCAGCAGTCCACCCAAAGGCGGCTACAATGAGCAGTTCTTC.

With respect to this clone: Within the sample, other DNA sequences also encode this same CDR3. V and J are TRBV5-4 and TRBJ2-3; 8 positions match TRBD2. CDR1 SGHNT and CDR2 YYREEE come from the germline V gene (reference sequence). The J segment lost 1 base and the V segment lost 2 bases, leaving 0 bases of the junction unmatched. This CDR3 is 14 amino acids long. CDR3 loop: CASSLAGGTDTQYF. In DNA form, the CDR3 reads TGTGCCAGCAGCTTAGCGGGGGGCACAGATACGCAGTATTTT.

The chain is built from TRBV9 and TRBJ2-3, with D possibly being TRBD1 (5 bases). V lost 0 bases and J lost 0, with 14 bases in between. Germline CDR1 and CDR2: SGDLS and YYNGEE. This CDR3 comprises 17 residues. CDR3: CASSVAHAPGSTDTQYF. The CDR3 coding sequence is TGTGCCAGCAGCGTAGCCCACGCTCCAGGGAGCACAGATACGCAGTATTTT. The complete variable domain, with remaining parts taken from reference TRBV9 and TRBJ2-3, reads DSGVTQTPKHLITATGQRVTLRCSPRSGDLSVYWYQQSLDQGLQFLIQYYNGEERAKGNILERFSAQQFPDLHSELNLSSLELGDSALYFCASSVAHAPGSTDTQYFGPGTRLTVL.

The rearrangement links TRBV6-5 to TRBJ1-6, with 10 bases that match TRBD1. This CDR3 is built from 14 residues. CDR1 is MNHEY and CDR2 is SVGAGI in the germline V gene. The J segment lost 10 bases and the V segment lost 3 bases, leaving 3 bases of the junction unmatched. The CDR3 protein is CASSYDRGRSPLHF. CDR3 bases: TGTGCCAGCAGTTATGACAGGGGGCGATCACCCCTCCACTTT.

V and J are TRBV6-5 and TRBJ2-1, with TRBD1 identical over 9 bases. Germline lookup yields CDR1 MNHEY and CDR2 SVGAGI. This CDR3 is 16 amino acids long. J lost 6 bases, V lost 0 bases, and 6 bases had no gene match. The CDR3 sequence: CASSYSRTGAGNEQFF. CDR3 in DNA: TGTGCCAGCAGTTACTCGAGGACAGGGGCTGGCAATGAGCAGTTCTTC.

V gene TRBV7-2 combines with J gene TRBJ2-1; 8 nucleotides match TRBD2. The germline gives CDR1 SGHTA, CDR2 FQGNSA. V gave up 1 base and J gave up 9 bases; unmatched junction bases: 11. The CDR3 consists of 16 residues. CDR3 in amino acids: CASSLVPGRGASEQFF. CDR3 sequence (DNA): TGTGCCAGCAGCTTAGTTCCCGGGCGGGGGGCCAGTGAGCAGTTCTTC.

This chain links TRBV18 with TRBJ1-5, with a tentative D call TRBD1 (6 bases). The CDR3 is 15 residues long. V lost 1 base and J lost 4, with 11 bases in between. In germline, CDR1 is KGHSH, CDR2 LQKENI. CDR3 protein: CASSPRAGTNQPQHF. CDR3 DNA: TGTGCCAGCTCACCACGCGCAGGGACAAATCAGCCCCAGCATTTT. The complete variable domain, with remaining parts taken from reference TRBV18 and TRBJ1-5, reads NAGVMQNPRHLVRRRGQEARLRCSPMKGHSHVYWYRQLPEEGLKFMVYLQKENIIDESGMPKERFSAEFPKEGPSILRIQQVVRGDSAAYFCASSPRAGTNQPQHFGDGTRLSIL.

J is TRBJ1-6 and V is TRBV19; D unresolved. The CDR3 is 15 residues long. Between the trimmed V and J ends, which lost 4 bases and 6 bases, there was a span of 13 bases. Germline lookup yields CDR1 LNHDA and CDR2 SQIVND (reference sequence). In DNA, the CDR3 is TGTGCCAGTAGTAATGATGGAGGGATTAATTCACCCCTCCACTTT. Residues: CASSNDGGINSPLHF.